This T cell receptor (beta chain) derives from a study of vaccination effects on CD4 cells after COVID-19 (dated by TCRdb to about 2022). Concerning the study at large: The ViraFEST assay stimulated PBMC with viral peptide pools and then used TCR sequencing to identify antigen-specific CD4+ T cell clonotypes by expansion. After vaccination, three convalescent patients were sampled both early (day +14) and late (day +241, +227, +161 respectively). Across the study, the median time from the second dose to post-vaccine sampling was 72 days (range 14 to 241). A few million PBMC per well were cultured in IMDM with around 5% human AB serum, 10 IU/ml IL-2 and gentamicin, plus 10 ug/ml peptides. The study compared SARS-CoV-2 spike-specific CD4+ TCR repertoires before and after mRNA vaccination in COVID-19 convalescent patients and infection-naive vaccine recipients. A total of 9 to 11 COVID-19 convalescent patients and a handful of SARS-CoV-2-naive healthy vaccine recipients were included in the full study. The Oncomine TCR Beta short-read assay on an Illumina iSeq 100 was used to sequence cultures from other donors in the study.

Library generation was performed with the immunoSEQ multiplex PCR assay. DNA from the cultured, isolated CD4+ T cells was subjected to TCR beta CDR3 sequencing. The study's processing was this. Non-productive TCR sequences were removed, reads were trimmed to the CDR3 region, and CDR3s of at least 7 amino acids were retained. Antigen-specific clonotypes were identified with the MANAFEST web app by comparing expansion in peptide wells against reference cultures. To be called positive, a clone needed expansion at FDR<0.05 compared with the reference and with all other wells, an odds ratio greater than 5, and a frequency greater than 0.1% in two replicate wells. A clonotype was defined as cross-reactive if the clonotype was significantly expanded both in SARS-CoV-2 spike wells and in at least one common cold coronavirus spike condition. CDR3 similarity was assessed by Levenshtein distance with the stringdist R package, and unrooted trees were built with ape in R 3.6.1. TCRdb provides this immuneACCESS table in a form limited to in-frame rearrangements. Some clones are lacking; in checked studies, under half of them reflect an unresolved V gene, and why the rest are absent is not known. Clone size and the V and J calls come from that table; the DNA yielded D and trimming. Within this sample are 30,000 to 40,000 clones, with roughly four fifths of them counted one time only. The top ten hold under 8% of the sample.

Study-wide findings and limitations: At late post-vaccination timepoints, both infection-induced and vaccine-induced clones showed marked clonal contraction, consistent with waning T cell responses. Among convalescent patients, the spike-reactive repertoire after vaccination was made up mainly of new vaccine-induced clones that were largely distinct from the clones induced by infection. Only a small number of convalescent patients were included, and no early post-infection timepoints were available, which limited the study.

Concerning this clone itself: No cognate antigen has been identified for it. Within one base of it there is no much larger clone, and no base qualities were kept.

After less than 13 days of culture, CD4+ T cells were isolated with the EasySep CD4+ T cell isolation kit. Convalescent patients had PCR-confirmed SARS-CoV-2 infection between March and December 2020, before Alpha, Beta and Delta variants emerged in the United States. Participants received two doses of either the BNT162b2 or the mRNA-1273 mRNA SARS-CoV-2 vaccine. On days 3 and 7, half of the culture medium was replaced with fresh IL-2-containing medium. Each peptide stimulation condition was cultured in triplicate wells unless otherwise noted. Using Ficoll-Paque Plus gradient centrifugation, PBMC were separated from whole blood and then either used fresh or cryopreserved at -140C. The QIAamp micro DNA kit was used to extract genomic DNA from the cultured CD4+ T cells. Relative to germline, V is 2 bases shorter and J is 1 base shorter, with 9 bases between their ends. Its CDR3 holds 14 amino acids, cysteine through phenylalanine. Of all the DNA, just the CDR3 is kept, 42 bases in frame from base 1. Per the germline V gene, MNHEY is the CDR1 and SVGEGT is the CDR2.

This receptor was obtained from a human donor who had a prior SARS-CoV-2 infection. Sequenced material: CD4+ T cells from PBMCs cultured without peptide, taken after COVID-19 vaccination. The chain employs TRBV6-2 or TRBV6-3 and TRBJ2-7; the D gene is perhaps TRBD2, from 6 matching bases. The DNA reads as follows: TGTGCCAGCAGTTACCAGGGACTGTCCTACGAGCAGTACTTC. Its protein product is CASSYQGLSYEQYF.